This T cell receptor (beta chain) is drawn from a study of T cell repertoires in cytomegalovirus infection. Study-wide background: CMV epitopes that were recently identified and HLA-C-restricted were used alongside well-studied HLA-B-restricted ones. An indication of both CMV infection and matching HLA type came from public TCR beta signatures.

Trimming cost V 0 bases and J 1 base; bases outside gene matches: 3. This CDR3 is 15 amino acids long. CDR1 and CDR2 from the germline V gene are SGDLS and YYNGEE. To note about this clonotype: Its target is not known.

Each CDR3 protein gets one entry after TCRdb re-called the reads with MiXCR. The sample carries roughly 860,000 distinct CDR3 sequences, roughly 33% recorded once. Study-wide results and limits: Carriers of CMV plus the relevant HLA were identified by cumulative public TCR beta family frequency.

This TCR was sampled from a human donor in good health (CMV status not recorded). Some clones in this sample may be carry-over from other donors' samples. The sequencing used cultured CD8+ T cells from PBMCs, collected from culture after CMV antigen stimulation. V gene TRBV9 combines with J gene TRBJ2-5, with TRBD1 identical over 7 bases. The CDR3 DNA follows: TGTGCCAGCAGCGTAGAGGACAGGCCCCAAGAGACCCAGTACTTC. It yields the protein CASSVEDRPQETQYF. The full variable domain, in which reference TRBV9 and TRBJ2-5 provide the parts outside the CDR3, is DSGVTQTPKHLITATGQRVTLRCSPRSGDLSVYWYQQSLDQGLQFLIQYYNGEERAKGNILERFSAQQFPDLHSELNLSSLELGDSALYFCASSVEDRPQETQYFGPGTRLLVL.